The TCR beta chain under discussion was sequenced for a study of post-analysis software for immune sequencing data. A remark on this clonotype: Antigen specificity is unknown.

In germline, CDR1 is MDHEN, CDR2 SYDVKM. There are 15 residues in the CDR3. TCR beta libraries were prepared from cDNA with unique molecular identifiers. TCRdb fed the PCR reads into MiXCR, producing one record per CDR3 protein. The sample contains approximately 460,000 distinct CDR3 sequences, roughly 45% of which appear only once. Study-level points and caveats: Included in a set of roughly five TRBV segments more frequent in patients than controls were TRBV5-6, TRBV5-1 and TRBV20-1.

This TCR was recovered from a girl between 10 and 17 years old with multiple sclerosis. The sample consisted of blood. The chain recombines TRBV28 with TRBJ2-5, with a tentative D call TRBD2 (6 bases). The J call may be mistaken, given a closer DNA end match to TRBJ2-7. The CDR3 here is CASSLLSTSTYEQYF. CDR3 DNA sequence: TGTGCCAGCAGCCTATTGAGCACTAGCACCTACGAGCAGTACTTC.